This T cell receptor beta chain was captured by sequencing in a study of beta chain features in type 1 diabetes. Study-level findings and limits: TCRB CDR3s from Type 1 diabetes patients were moderately but significantly shorter in all four CD4+ subsets.

The CDR3 sequence is 14 residues long. Germline V lookup: CDR1 SGHDT, CDR2 YYEEEE. V lost 3 bases to trimming and J lost 2 bases, with 10 bases between them. Reverse transcription of all isolated RNA meant that expressed TCRB transcripts were sequenced. Using immunoSEQ multiplex PCR, the repertoire was profiled, and TCRdb retains in-frame clones only, with some absent. The profile shows under 850,000 clones, 10% to 15% of them singletons. This clone was observed a few times. Its specificity is not known. This TCR was recovered from a man between 18 and 35 years old with type 1 diabetes. The sequenced sample was naive CD4+ T cells from blood. This chain uses TRBV5-6 with TRBJ2-3; D ambiguous. The CDR3 spells CASSSRIPTDTQYF. The DNA for the CDR3 is TGTGCCAGCAGCTCTCGAATACCCACAGATACGCAGTATTTT.